This entry concerns a single T cell receptor (beta chain). The antigen is unknown. This specimen comes from a study of a mutant IDH1 vaccine in newly diagnosed glioma. The assay was immunoSEQ multiplex PCR, and TCRdb's table has in-frame clones only and misses some. This repertoire shows about 38,000 clones, around 81% found once; its top ten account for roughly 5%. Indicated time point: week 23, last vaccination. What each vaccine dose contained was 300 ug of mutant IDH1 20-mer peptide, accompanied by topical imiquimod. Source: PBMCs, taken from a glioma patient whose treatment included an IDH1 peptide vaccine. The TCR comes from a man aged 35-49 years with glioma.

CDR3 DNA: TGTGCCAGTACTCCGCAGGCGACTTATGGCTACACCTTC. Translating it yields CASTPQATYGYTF. This chain connects TRBV19 to TRBJ1-2; D is undetermined. V gave up 7 bases and J gave up 5 bases, with 14 bases separating them. CDR1 LNHDA and CDR2 SQIVND come from the germline V gene (reference sequence). The CDR3 covers 13 residues.